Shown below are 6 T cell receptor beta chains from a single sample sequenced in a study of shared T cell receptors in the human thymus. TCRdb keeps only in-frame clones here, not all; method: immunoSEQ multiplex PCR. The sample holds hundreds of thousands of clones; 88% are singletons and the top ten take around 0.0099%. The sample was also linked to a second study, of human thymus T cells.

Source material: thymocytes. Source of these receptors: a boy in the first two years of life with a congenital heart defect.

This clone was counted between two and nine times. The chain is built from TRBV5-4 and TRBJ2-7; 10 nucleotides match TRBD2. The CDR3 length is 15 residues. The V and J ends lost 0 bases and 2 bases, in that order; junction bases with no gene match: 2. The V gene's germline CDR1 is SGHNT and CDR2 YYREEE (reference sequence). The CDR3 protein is CASSLGLAGAYEQYF. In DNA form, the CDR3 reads TGTGCCAGCAGCTTGGGTCTAGCGGGAGCCTACGAGCAGTACTTC.

The CDR3 nucleotides read TGCGCCAGCAGCCGAGAAACGGGAGGACTCTACGAGCAGTACTTC. Translation: CASSRETGGLYEQYF. The chain uses TRBV4-3 and TRBJ2-7; 7 bases are shared with TRBD2. The junction had 9 bases not matched to a gene; V was cut back by 4 bases and J by 3 bases. Germline assignment: CDR1 LGHNA and CDR2 YSLEER. The CDR3 is 15 amino acids.

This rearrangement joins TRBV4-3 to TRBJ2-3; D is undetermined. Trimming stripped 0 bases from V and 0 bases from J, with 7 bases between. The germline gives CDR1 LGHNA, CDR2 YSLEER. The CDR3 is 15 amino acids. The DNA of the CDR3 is TGCGCCAGCAGCCAAGAGCGCATTAGCACAGATACGCAGTATTTT. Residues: CASSQERISTDTQYF.

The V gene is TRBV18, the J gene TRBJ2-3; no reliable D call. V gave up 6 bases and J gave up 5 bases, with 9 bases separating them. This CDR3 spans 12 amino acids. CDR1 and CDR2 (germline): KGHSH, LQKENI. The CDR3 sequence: CASSLRLDTQYF. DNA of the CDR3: TGTGCCAGCTCTCTGCGGTTAGATACGCAGTATTTT. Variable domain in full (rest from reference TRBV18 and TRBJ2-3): NAGVMQNPRHLVRRRGQEARLRCSPMKGHSHVYWYRQLPEEGLKFMVYLQKENIIDESGMPKERFSAEFPKEGPSILRIQQVVRGDSAAYFCASSLRLDTQYFGPGTRLTVL.

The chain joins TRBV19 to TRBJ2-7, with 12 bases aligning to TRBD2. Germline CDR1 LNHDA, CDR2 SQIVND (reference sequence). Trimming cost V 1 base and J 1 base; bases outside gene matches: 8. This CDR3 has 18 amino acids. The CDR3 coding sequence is TGTGCCAGTAGTATAGGGACAGGGGGGACTAGCGGGTCCTACGAGCAGTACTTC. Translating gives CASSIGTGGTSGSYEQYF.

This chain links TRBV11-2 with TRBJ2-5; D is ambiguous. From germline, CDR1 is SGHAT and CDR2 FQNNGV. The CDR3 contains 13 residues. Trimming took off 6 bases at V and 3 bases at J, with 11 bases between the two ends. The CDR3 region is CASSPEEKETQYF. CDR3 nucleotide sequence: TGTGCCAGCAGTCCCGAGGAGAAAGAGACCCAGTACTTC.